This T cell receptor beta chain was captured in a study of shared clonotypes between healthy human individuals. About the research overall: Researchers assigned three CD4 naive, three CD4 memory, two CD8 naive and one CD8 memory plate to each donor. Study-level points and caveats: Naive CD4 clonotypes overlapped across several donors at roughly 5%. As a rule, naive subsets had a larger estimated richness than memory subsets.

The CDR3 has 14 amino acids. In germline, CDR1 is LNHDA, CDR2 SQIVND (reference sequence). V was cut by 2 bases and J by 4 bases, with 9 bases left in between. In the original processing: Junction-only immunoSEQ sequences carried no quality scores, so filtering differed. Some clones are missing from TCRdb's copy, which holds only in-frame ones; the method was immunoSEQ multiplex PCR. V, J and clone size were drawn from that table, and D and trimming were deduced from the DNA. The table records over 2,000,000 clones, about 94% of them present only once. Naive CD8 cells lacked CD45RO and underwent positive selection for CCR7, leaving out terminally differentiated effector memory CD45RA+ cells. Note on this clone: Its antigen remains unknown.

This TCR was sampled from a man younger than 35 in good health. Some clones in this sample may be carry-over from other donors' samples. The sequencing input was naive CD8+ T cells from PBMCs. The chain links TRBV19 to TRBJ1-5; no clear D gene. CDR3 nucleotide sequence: TGTGCCAGTAGTATACAGGCACTGAATCAGCCCCAGCATTTT. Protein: CASSIQALNQPQHF.